The present T cell receptor beta chain was sequenced within a study of cytomegalovirus exposure and HLA in healthy donors. In the PCR, 60 Vbeta and 13 Jbeta primers were used. Method: immunoSEQ multiplex PCR; TCRdb's copy keeps in-frame clones and lacks some. Of about 60,000 clones in the sample, about 80% were seen once. Germline assignment: CDR1 SGDLS and CDR2 YYNGEE. The CDR3 totals 14 residues. With 3 bases removed from V and 5 bases from J, the gap between germline ends came to 12 bases. Material for sequencing was PBMCs. V gene TRBV9 combines with J gene TRBJ1-3; D is undetermined. The source of this sequence is a woman in her 30s in good health and CMV-seronegative. In DNA, the CDR3 is TGTGCCAGCAGCGCCGTCTCAGAAAGAAACACCATATATTTT. It is translated as CASSAVSERNTIYF.